A single sample is the source of the 27 T cell receptor beta chains below, sequenced in a study of blood T cells in healthy people across ages. Next came a second PCR, run for about 6 to 12 cycles, which used a sample-barcoded 5' primer along with a J-beta primer mix. TCRdb re-derived calls from the 5' RACE reads in MiXCR, one entry per CDR3 protein. In the table there are about a million distinct CDR3 sequences, 45% to 60% of which are singletons. Sequencing was carried out using blood. The receptor set was obtained from an older woman in good health.

The J gene is TRBJ2-7, the V gene TRBV5-1; no firm D call. V shed 0 bases and J shed 1 base, with 11 bases lying between them. Germline V CDR1 and CDR2: SGHRS, YFSETQ. The CDR3 extends over 15 amino acids. In DNA form, the CDR3 reads TGCGCCAGCAGCTTGGCGCGCAGGTCTTCCTACGAGCAGTACTTC. It encodes CASSLARRSSYEQYF.

Note on this clonotype: The junction differs from germline at one of its ends, possibly a read error. The rearrangement joins TRBV12-3 or TRBV12-4 to TRBJ2-3; D is undetermined. The CDR3 is 14 amino acids. The CDR3 reads CACSFGGVTDTQYF. The CDR3 nucleotides are TGTGCCTGCAGTTTCGGTGGGGTCACAGATACGCAGTATTTT.

The chain joins TRBV20-1 to TRBJ2-4, with 9 nucleotides matching TRBD2. The last part of the DNA fits TRBJ2-7 better; the J call may be wrong. The CDR3 is 14 residues long. The V gene's germline CDR1 is DFQATT and CDR2 SNEGSKA (reference sequence). The CDR3 sequence: CSATDSGSGYEQYF. The CDR3 region has the DNA TGCAGTGCAACCGATAGCGGGAGCGGTTACGAGCAGTACTTC.

This clonotype was counted only a few times. This chain links TRBV6-5 with TRBJ1-5, with 7 positions matching TRBD1. The CDR3 extends over 14 amino acids. With V trimmed by 2 bases and J by 5 bases, 3 bases remained unmatched. The germline V gene has CDR1 MNHEY and CDR2 SVGAGI. CDR3 protein: CASSYRQGDQPQHF. In DNA, the CDR3 is TGTGCCAGCAGTTACCGACAGGGTGATCAGCCCCAGCATTTT.

This clonotype appeared a few times. J is TRBJ1-4 and V is TRBV20-1, with unresolved D. Deletions cut 6 bases from V and 2 bases from J, with 10 bases between. Germline loops: CDR1 DFQATT, CDR2 SNEGSKA (reference sequence). The CDR3 loop spans 13 amino acids. CDR3 sequence (DNA): TGCAGTGCCCCTTGGGTCACTAATGAAAAACTGTTTTTT. Translated, it gives CSAPWVTNEKLFF.

This chain connects TRBV7-8 to TRBJ1-1; D possibly corresponds to TRBD1 (5 bases). Germline V gene data show CDR1 as SGHVS and CDR2 as FQNEAQ. Trimming left V 2 bases short and J 2 bases short, with 15 bases between. This CDR3 comprises 16 residues. The CDR3 region is CASSLIRSGSNTEAFF. The CDR3 bases are TGTGCCAGCAGCTTAATTAGGTCAGGGAGCAACACTGAAGCTTTCTTT.

This clonotype was counted only a few times. This chain connects TRBV27 to TRBJ2-5, with 11 nucleotides matching TRBD1. CDR1 is MNHEY and CDR2 is SMNVEV in the germline V gene (reference sequence). The junction had 9 bases not matched to a gene; V was cut back by 5 bases and J by 13 bases. There are 13 residues in the CDR3. This chain's CDR3 is CASSAGQGARRYF. In DNA, the CDR3 is TGTGCCAGCAGTGCAGGACAGGGGGCTCGCCGGTACTTC.

The rearrangement links TRBV12-3 or TRBV12-4 to TRBJ1-5; possible D gene TRBD1, 6 bases. Trimming pared 4 bases from V and 0 bases from J, leaving 13 bases between. The CDR3 is 16 residues long. The CDR3 coding sequence is TGTGCCAGCAGTTCCAGGACAGCTGTTAGCAATCAGCCCCAGCATTTT. It specifies CASSSRTAVSNQPQHF.

In its sample, this clonotype was seen once. This chain links TRBV7-6 with TRBJ2-1; 7 nucleotides align to TRBD2. Trimming removed 0 bases from V and 6 bases from J; junction bases left unmatched: 8. Germline CDR1 and CDR2: SGHVS and FNYEAQ. The CDR3 loop spans 16 amino acids. The CDR3 nucleotides are TGTGCCAGCAGCTTAGCACAAGCGGGAAAAAGCAATGAGCAGTTCTTC. As protein: CASSLAQAGKSNEQFF.

The rearrangement joins TRBV7-8 to TRBJ2-3, with 9 positions matching TRBD1. CDR3 length equals 15 residues. Germline V gene lookup returns CDR1 SGHVS and CDR2 FQNEAQ. J lost 2 bases, V lost 3 bases, and 3 bases had no gene match. Written as DNA, the CDR3 is TGTGCCAGCAGCTTCACAGGGGGCATCACAGATACGCAGTATTTT. Its protein product is CASSFTGGITDTQYF.

The chain is built from TRBV14 and TRBJ2-5; 14 bases are shared with TRBD2. Germline assignment: CDR1 SGHDN and CDR2 FVKESK. The CDR3 extends over 19 amino acids. The ends lost 1 base at V and 11 bases at J; junction bases unmatched: 18. The CDR3 DNA reads as TGTGCCAGCAGCCAAGTCGCGACTAGCGGGAGGGCAAGGTACAATGAGCAGTACTTC. It specifies CASSQVATSGRARYNEQYF.

This rearrangement joins TRBV10-3 to TRBJ2-1, with a possible D match to TRBD2 (5 bases). Looked up from germline, CDR1 is ENHRY and CDR2 is SYGVKD. The V and J ends lost 0 bases and 9 bases respectively, with 12 bases between them. The CDR3 runs 14 residues. CDR3 residues: CAISESSVWGEQFF. As DNA, the CDR3 is TGTGCCATCAGTGAGTCTAGCGTTTGGGGTGAGCAGTTCTTC.

J is TRBJ1-1 and V is TRBV15; D remains ambiguous. V gave up 1 base and J gave up 6 bases, with 12 bases separating them. Germline values: CDR1 LNHNV, CDR2 YYDKDF (reference sequence). The CDR3 length is 14 residues. The CDR3 loop reads CATSRVLALPEAFF. Here the CDR3 DNA reads TGTGCCACCAGCAGAGTCCTTGCCCTCCCTGAAGCTTTCTTT.

This clonotype was counted between two and nine times. The gene calls are TRBV29-1 and TRBJ2-1; TRBD2 agrees at 13 bases. The V gene end was trimmed by 5 bases and the J gene end by 9 bases; junction bases not matched to a gene: 7. Germline V gene sequence: CDR1 SQVTM, CDR2 ANQGSEA. The CDR3 extends over 14 amino acids. The chain's CDR3 is CSVSGLAGEGEQFF. CDR3 nucleotides: TGCAGCGTTAGCGGACTAGCGGGAGAGGGTGAGCAGTTCTTC.

The chain carries TRBV4-2 and TRBJ1-5; D may be TRBD1 (5 bases). The germline V gene has CDR1 LGHNA and CDR2 YNFKEQ. There are 16 residues in the CDR3. The V and J ends lost 1 base and 2 bases respectively, with 12 bases between them. DNA for the CDR3: TGTGCCAGCAGCCAAGGGGGGGGAACGGGCAATCAGCCCCAGCATTTT. Residues: CASSQGGGTGNQPQHF.

This clonotype was found once. The chain employs TRBV20-1 and TRBJ1-5; D unresolved. V lost 4 bases to trimming and J lost 1 base, with 8 bases between them. Germline lookup yields CDR1 DFQATT and CDR2 SNEGSKA (reference sequence). This CDR3 region has 13 residues. The CDR3 DNA reads as TGCAGTGCTATTAAGGGAAGCAATCAGCCCCAGCATTTT. Its protein product is CSAIKGSNQPQHF.

This clonotype was found a few times. The chain combines TRBV20-1 with TRBJ1-4; D is uncertain. Germline assignment: CDR1 DFQATT and CDR2 SNEGSKA (reference sequence). This CDR3 spans 13 amino acids. V lost 8 bases to trimming and J lost 0 bases, with 10 bases between them. As DNA, the CDR3 is TGCAGTACGACGGGCACAACTAATGAAAAACTGTTTTTT. Encoded protein: CSTTGTTNEKLFF.

The chain recombines TRBV7-9 with TRBJ2-3, with D uncertain. Trimming removed 6 bases at V and 3 bases at J, with 13 bases between. The CDR3 runs to 14 residues. CDR1 and CDR2 from the germline V gene are SEHNR and FQNEAQ (reference sequence). The CDR3 bases are TGTGCCAGCAGACACCCCACCATTACAGATACGCAGTATTTT. Its translation is CASRHPTITDTQYF.

The rearrangement joins TRBV28 to TRBJ2-3; D is possibly TRBD2 (6 bases). Germline CDR1 and CDR2: MDHEN and SYDVKM. The V gene lost 4 bases and the J gene lost 11 bases, with 19 bases spanning the gap. This CDR3 is built from 14 residues. CDR3 sequence reads: CASSSPRGGRVQYF. CDR3 sequence (DNA): TGTGCCAGCAGTTCCCCCCGGGGAGGCCGTGTGCAGTATTTT.

The chain has TRBV11-2 and TRBJ1-1; possible D gene TRBD1, 6 bases. Germline lookup yields CDR1 SGHAT and CDR2 FQNNGV. This CDR3 is built from 14 residues. V was clipped by 1 base and J by 5 bases, with 11 bases between them. The CDR3 region has the DNA TGTGCCAGCAGCTTAGTTCCCAGGGGTACTGAAGCTTTCTTT. Residues: CASSLVPRGTEAFF.

This clonotype was seen many times. The chain carries TRBV27 and TRBJ2-7, with 7 bases fitting TRBD1. The germline CDR1 and CDR2 sequences are MNHEY and SMNVEV (reference sequence). The CDR3 covers 14 residues. V trimming: 10 bases; J trimming: 0 bases; junction bases outside the gene matches: 9. The CDR3 sequence: CATPTGTASYEQYF. The CDR3 bases are TGTGCCACTCCGACGGGGACAGCCTCCTACGAGCAGTACTTC.

This clonotype occurred a few times. This chain uses TRBV7-7 with TRBJ2-7; 7 bases line up with TRBD2. Germline CDR1 and CDR2: SSHAT and FNYEAQ (reference sequence). The CDR3 length is 16 residues. The V gene end was trimmed by 2 bases and the J gene end by 0 bases; junction bases not matched to a gene: 7. The CDR3 sequence is CASSLLTSDSSYEQYF. Here the CDR3 DNA reads TGTGCCAGCAGCTTACTCACTAGCGACAGCTCCTACGAGCAGTACTTC.

This sequence joins TRBV7-6 and TRBJ2-3; D is possibly TRBD1 (6 bases). This CDR3 has 15 residues. Trimming removed 5 bases from V and 2 bases from J, with 14 bases in between. Germline CDR1 and CDR2: SGHVS and FNYEAQ. CDR3 DNA sequence: TGTGCCAGCAGCGCACTCAGGGGTCCCACAGATACGCAGTATTTT. It translates to CASSALRGPTDTQYF.

J is TRBJ2-1 and V is TRBV20-1; TRBD1 or TRBD2 may be the D gene (6 bases each). Germline lookup yields CDR1 DFQATT and CDR2 SNEGSKA (reference sequence). This CDR3 is 16 amino acids long. Trimming removed 0 bases from V and 6 bases from J, with 18 bases in between. The CDR3: CSARDRQRWGANEQFF. In DNA, the CDR3 is TGCAGTGCTAGAGATCGGCAGCGGTGGGGGGCCAATGAGCAGTTCTTC.

The chain has TRBV30 and TRBJ1-2; 9 nucleotides line up with TRBD1. CDR1 is GTSNPN and CDR2 is SVGIG in the germline V gene (reference sequence). CDR3 length equals 14 residues. J lost 4 bases, V lost 8 bases, and 11 bases had no gene match. In DNA form, the CDR3 reads TGTGCCGGAACCGGGACAGGGAGGCCCTATGGCTACACCTTC. This codes for CAGTGTGRPYGYTF.

This chain links TRBV5-1 with TRBJ1-4; tentatively, D is TRBD1 (6 bases). V was cut by 2 bases and J by 2 bases, with 10 bases left in between. The CDR3 contains 15 residues. CDR1 SGHRS and CDR2 YFSETQ come from the germline V gene. CDR3 sequence reads: CASSFGRGTNEKLFF. CDR3 DNA: TGCGCCAGCAGCTTTGGCAGGGGTACTAATGAAAAACTGTTTTTT.

V is TRBV4-2 and J is TRBJ1-2; possible D gene TRBD1, 5 bases. Trimming pared 3 bases from V and 8 bases from J, leaving 13 bases between. This CDR3 comprises 13 residues. Germline CDR1 reads LGHNA; CDR2 reads YNFKEQ. The CDR3 spells CASSQIGVEGYTF. The CDR3 DNA is TGTGCCAGCAGCCAGATAGGGGTGGAAGGCTACACCTTC.